This TCR beta chain is drawn from a study of CD8 T cells in Susac syndrome. An input of about 0.45 to 1 ug of RNA was subjected to reverse transcription using random hexamers. The CDR3 of TCR beta was amplified by immunoSEQ multiplex PCR across 54 Vbeta and 13 Jbeta. MiXCR, applied by TCRdb to the immunoSEQ multiplex PCR reads, yields one record per CDR3 protein. Of around 110,000 distinct CDR3 sequences listed, under 96% were seen once; the top ten hold more than 0.12%. The germline gives CDR1 SGDLS, CDR2 YYNGEE. The CDR3 contains 14 residues. J lost 5 bases, V lost 3 bases, and 3 bases had no gene match.

This receptor was obtained from a human donor with Susac syndrome. Sequenced sample: CD4+ T cells from PBMCs. The chain links TRBV9 to TRBJ2-7; 12 positions agree with TRBD1. The CDR3 DNA follows: TGTGCCAGCAGCGGAGGGACAGGGGGCCACGAGCAGTACTTC. Its translation: CASSGGTGGHEQYF. Full variable domain (remainder filled in from reference TRBV9 and TRBJ2-7): DSGVTQTPKHLITATGQRVTLRCSPRSGDLSVYWYQQSLDQGLQFLIQYYNGEERAKGNILERFSAQQFPDLHSELNLSSLELGDSALYFCASSGGTGGHEQYFGPGTRLTVT.